What follows is one T cell receptor (beta chain) and its context. Its specificity is unknown. Template material for amplifying TCR beta CDR3 regions consisted of RNA transcripts. With the HTBI primer set, the TCR CDR3 went through a first round of RT-PCR. TCRdb itself ran the multiplex PCR reads through MiXCR, one entry per CDR3 protein. The data show about 600,000 distinct CDR3 sequences, about 16% seen once. The source of the sample is a study of T cells in Graves' hyperthyroidism and ophthalmopathy. The study, taken as a whole, reports: Most clonotypes expanded in the thyroid (above 0.001) were also present in blood. Ophthalmopathy and stable hyperthyroidism were told apart by a 13 V-J model.

Inclusion characteristics of ophthalmopathy patients comprised a Clinical Activity Score of at least 3, a NOSPECS grade of at least 4, and duration under 3 months. Using 10 ml of fresh peripheral blood, PBMCs were prepared. The germline gives CDR1 MNHEY, CDR2 SMNVEV (reference sequence). The CDR3 has 14 residues. The ends were cut back, 6 bases at V and 9 bases at J, with 18 bases in the middle. The V call is TRBV27, the J call TRBJ1-5; weak D call: TRBD1 (5 bases). This sequence was found in a woman aged 40 to 50 with Graves' ophthalmopathy. The sequenced material came from blood. CDR3 region: CASSAGTLEWPQHF. DNA for the CDR3: TGTGCCAGCAGCGCCGGGACCCTTGAGTGGCCCCAGCATTTT.